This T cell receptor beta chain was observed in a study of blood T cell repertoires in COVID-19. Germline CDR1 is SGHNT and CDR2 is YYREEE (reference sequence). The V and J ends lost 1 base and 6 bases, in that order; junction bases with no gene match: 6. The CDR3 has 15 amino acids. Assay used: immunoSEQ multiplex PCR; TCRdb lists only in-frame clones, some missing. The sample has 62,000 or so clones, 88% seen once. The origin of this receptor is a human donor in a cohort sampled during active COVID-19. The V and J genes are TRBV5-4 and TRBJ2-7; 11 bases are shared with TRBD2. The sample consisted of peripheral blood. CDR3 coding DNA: TGTGCCAGCAGCTTGTCCGGGACTAGCGGAGCCGAGCAGTACTTC. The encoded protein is CASSLSGTSGAEQYF.